One TCR beta chain is described in this entry. The sample originates from a study of shared clonotypes between healthy human individuals. TCRdb's table, derived via immunoSEQ multiplex PCR, lists solely in-frame clones and lacks some. Of roughly 2,500,000 clones in the sample, 80% to 95% are singletons; the top ten hold about 0.39%. V was trimmed by 1 base and J by 7 bases, leaving 11 bases between them. The CDR3 consists of 13 residues. The germline gives CDR1 SGHTA, CDR2 FQGTGA. The rearrangement joins TRBV7-3 to TRBJ2-7; possibly TRBD2 for D (5 bases). The clonotype was recovered from a man aged 18 to 35 in good health. Some clones in this sample may be carry-over from other donors' samples. The sequenced sample consisted of naive CD4+ T cells from PBMCs. Subset defined: CD45RA+ positively selected. CDR3: CASSLIRTGEQYF. Written as DNA, the CDR3 is TGTGCCAGCAGCTTAATACGAACGGGAGAGCAGTACTTC.